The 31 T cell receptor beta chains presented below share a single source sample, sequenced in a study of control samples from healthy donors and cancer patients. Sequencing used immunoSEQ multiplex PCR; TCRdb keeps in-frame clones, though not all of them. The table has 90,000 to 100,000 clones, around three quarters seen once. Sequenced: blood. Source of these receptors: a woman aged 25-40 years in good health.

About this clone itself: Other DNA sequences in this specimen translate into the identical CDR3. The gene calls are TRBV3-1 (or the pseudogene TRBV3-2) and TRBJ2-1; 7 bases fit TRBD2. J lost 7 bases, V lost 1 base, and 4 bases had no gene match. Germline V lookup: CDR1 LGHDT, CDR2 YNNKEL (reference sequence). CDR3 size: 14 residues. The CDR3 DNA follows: TGTGCCAGCAGCCAAGGGGAGGGTTCGAATGAGCAGTTCTTC. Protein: CASSQGEGSNEQFF.

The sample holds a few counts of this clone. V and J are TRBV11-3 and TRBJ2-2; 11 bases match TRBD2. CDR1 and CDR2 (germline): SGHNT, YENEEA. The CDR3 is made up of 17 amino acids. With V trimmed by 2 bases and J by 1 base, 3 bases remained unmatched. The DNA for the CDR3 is TGTGCCAGCAGCTTACTAGCGGGGGGACAGAACACCGGGGAGCTGTTTTTT. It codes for CASSLLAGGQNTGELFF.

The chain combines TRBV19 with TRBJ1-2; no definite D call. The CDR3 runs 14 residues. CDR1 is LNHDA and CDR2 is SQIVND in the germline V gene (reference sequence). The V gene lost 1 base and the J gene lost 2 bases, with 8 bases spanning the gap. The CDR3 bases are TGTGCCAGTAGTATAGTCGGGGTGAACTATGGCTACACCTTC. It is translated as CASSIVGVNYGYTF.

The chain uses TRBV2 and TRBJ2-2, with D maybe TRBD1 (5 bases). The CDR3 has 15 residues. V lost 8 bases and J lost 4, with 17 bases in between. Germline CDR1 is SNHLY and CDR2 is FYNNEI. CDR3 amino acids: CASASGRVVTGELFF. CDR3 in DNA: TGTGCCAGCGCCTCCGGCAGGGTTGTCACCGGGGAGCTGTTTTTT.

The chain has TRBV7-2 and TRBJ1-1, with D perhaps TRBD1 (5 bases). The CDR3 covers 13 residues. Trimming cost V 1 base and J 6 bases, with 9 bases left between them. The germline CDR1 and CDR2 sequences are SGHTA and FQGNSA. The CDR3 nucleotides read TGTGCCAGCAGCTTAGTTTTGGGGGCTGAAGCTTTCTTT. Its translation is CASSLVLGAEAFF.

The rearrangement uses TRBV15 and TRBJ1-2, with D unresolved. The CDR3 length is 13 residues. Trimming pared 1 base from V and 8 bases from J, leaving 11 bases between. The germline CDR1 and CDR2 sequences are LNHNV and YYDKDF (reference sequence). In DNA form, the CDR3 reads TGTGCCACCAGCAGAGGGGCAGGTGCGGGCTACACCTTC. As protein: CATSRGAGAGYTF.

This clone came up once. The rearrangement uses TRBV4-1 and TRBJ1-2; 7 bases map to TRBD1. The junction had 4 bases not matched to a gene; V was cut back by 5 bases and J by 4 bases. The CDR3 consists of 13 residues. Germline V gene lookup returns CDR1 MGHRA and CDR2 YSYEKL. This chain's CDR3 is CASSRGTAYGYTF. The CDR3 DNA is TGCGCCAGCAGCAGGGGGACAGCCTATGGCTACACCTTC.

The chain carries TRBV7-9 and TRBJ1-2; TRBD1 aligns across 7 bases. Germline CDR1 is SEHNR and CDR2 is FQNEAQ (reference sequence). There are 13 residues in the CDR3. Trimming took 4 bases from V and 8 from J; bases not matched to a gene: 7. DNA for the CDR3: TGTGCCAGCAGCTCCCTCAGGACAGGAGGCTACACCTTC. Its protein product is CASSSLRTGGYTF.

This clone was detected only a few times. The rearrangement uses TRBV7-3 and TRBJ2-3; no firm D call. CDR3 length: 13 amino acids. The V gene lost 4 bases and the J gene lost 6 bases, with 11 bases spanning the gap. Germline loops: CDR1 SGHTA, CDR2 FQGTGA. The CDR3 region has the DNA TGTGCCAGCAGCTCAACGATTAGGGATACGCAGTATTTT. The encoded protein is CASSSTIRDTQYF.

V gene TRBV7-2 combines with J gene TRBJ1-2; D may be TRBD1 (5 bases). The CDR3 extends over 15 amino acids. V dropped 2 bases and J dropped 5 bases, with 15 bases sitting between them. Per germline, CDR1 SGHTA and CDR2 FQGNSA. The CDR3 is CASSLQQGEVYGYTF. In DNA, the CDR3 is TGTGCCAGCAGCTTACAGCAGGGAGAAGTGTATGGCTACACCTTC.

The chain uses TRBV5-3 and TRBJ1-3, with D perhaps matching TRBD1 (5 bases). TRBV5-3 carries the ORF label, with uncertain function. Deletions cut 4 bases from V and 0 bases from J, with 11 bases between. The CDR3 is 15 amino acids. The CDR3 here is CARSPVGGSGNTIYF. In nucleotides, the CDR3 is TGTGCCAGAAGCCCGGTGGGGGGCTCTGGAAACACCATATATTTT.

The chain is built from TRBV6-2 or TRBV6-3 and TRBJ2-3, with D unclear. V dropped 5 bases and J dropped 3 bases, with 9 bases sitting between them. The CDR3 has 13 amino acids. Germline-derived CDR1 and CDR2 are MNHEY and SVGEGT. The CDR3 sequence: CASSESETDTQYF. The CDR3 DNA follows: TGTGCCAGCAGTGAGTCAGAAACAGATACGCAGTATTTT.

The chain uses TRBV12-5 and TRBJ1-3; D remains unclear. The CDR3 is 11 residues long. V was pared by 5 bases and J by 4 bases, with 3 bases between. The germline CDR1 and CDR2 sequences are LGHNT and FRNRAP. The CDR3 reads CASGRGNTIYF. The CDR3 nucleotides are TGTGCTAGTGGTAGAGGAAACACCATATATTTT.

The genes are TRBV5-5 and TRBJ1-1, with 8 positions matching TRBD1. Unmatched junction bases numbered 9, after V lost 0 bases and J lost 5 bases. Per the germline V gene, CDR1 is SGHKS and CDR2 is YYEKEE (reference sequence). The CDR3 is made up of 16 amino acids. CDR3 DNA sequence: TGTGCCAGCAGCTTGGAGACTTGGACAGGGAGGACTGAAGCTTTCTTT. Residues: CASSLETWTGRTEAFF.

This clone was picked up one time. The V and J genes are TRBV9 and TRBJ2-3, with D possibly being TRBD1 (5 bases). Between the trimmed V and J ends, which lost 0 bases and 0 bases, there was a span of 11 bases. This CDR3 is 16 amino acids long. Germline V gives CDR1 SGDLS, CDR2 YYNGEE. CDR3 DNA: TGTGCCAGCAGCGTAGAAGAAGGGGTTAGCACAGATACGCAGTATTTT. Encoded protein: CASSVEEGVSTDTQYF.

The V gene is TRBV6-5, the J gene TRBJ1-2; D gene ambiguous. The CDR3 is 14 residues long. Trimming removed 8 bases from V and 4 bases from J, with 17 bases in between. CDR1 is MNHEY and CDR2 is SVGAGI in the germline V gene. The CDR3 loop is CASQSSVSTYGYTF. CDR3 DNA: TGTGCCAGCCAGTCCTCAGTGTCGACCTATGGCTACACCTTC.

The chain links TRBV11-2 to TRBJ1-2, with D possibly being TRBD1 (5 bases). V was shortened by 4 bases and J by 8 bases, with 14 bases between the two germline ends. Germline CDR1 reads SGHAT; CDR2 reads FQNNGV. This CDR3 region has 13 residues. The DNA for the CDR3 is TGTGCCAGCAGCTCAACCGGGACCCCGGGCTACACCTTC. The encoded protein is CASSSTGTPGYTF.

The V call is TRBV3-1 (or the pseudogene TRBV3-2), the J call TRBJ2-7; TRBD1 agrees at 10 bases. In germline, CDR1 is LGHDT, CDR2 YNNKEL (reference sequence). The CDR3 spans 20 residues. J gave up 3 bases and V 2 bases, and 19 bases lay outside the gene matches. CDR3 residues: CASSQQTGQGQNYYYYEQYF. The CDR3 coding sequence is TGTGCCAGCAGCCAACAAACGGGACAGGGGCAAAACTACTACTACTACGAGCAGTACTTC.

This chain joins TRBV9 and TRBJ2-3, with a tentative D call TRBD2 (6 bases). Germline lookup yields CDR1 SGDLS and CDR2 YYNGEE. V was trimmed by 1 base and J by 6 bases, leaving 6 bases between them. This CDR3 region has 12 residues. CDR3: CASSVRGDTQYF. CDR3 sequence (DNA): TGTGCCAGCAGCGTACGGGGGGATACGCAGTATTTT.

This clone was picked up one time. The chain's CDR3 is CASSQVVSQRGALGTQYF. The CDR3 region has the DNA TGCGCCAGCAGCCAAGTCGTTTCCCAGCGGGGGGCATTAGGGACCCAGTACTTC. This chain uses TRBV4-3 with TRBJ2-5, with 9 bases aligning to TRBD2. Germline CDR1 and CDR2: LGHNA and YSLEER. This CDR3 has 18 residues. The V and J ends lost 1 base and 7 bases, in that order; junction bases with no gene match: 16.

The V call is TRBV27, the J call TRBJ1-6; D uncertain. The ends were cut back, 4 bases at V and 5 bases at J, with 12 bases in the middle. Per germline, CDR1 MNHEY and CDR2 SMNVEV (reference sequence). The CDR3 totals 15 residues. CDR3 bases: TGTGCCAGCAGTTCTTTGGCGGCGGATAATTCACCCCTCCACTTT. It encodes CASSSLAADNSPLHF.

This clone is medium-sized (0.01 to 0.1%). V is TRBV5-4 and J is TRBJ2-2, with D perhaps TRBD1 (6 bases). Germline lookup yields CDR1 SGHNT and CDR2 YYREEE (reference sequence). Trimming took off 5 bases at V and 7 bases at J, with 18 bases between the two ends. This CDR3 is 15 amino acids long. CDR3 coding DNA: TGTGCCAGCAGTCGGCCGGTCCAAGGGGGCGGGGAGCTGTTTTTT. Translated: CASSRPVQGGGELFF. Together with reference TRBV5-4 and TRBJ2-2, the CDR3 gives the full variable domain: ETGVTQSPTHLIKTRGQQVTLRCSSQSGHNTVSWYQQALGQGPQFIFQYYREEENGRGNFPPRFSGLQFPNYSSELNVNALELDDSALYLCASSRPVQGGGELFFGEGSRLTVL.

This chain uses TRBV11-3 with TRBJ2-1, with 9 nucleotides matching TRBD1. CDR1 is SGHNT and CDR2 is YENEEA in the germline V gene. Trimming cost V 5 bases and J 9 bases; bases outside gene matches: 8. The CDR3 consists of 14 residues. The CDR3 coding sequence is TGTGCCAGCAGCCCCGGGACAGGGTCCCCTGAGCAGTTCTTC. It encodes CASSPGTGSPEQFF.

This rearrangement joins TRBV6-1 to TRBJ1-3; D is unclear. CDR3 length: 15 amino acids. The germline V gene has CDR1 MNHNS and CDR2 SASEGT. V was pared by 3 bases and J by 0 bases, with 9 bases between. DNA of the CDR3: TGTGCCAGCAGTGATTTCGAGTACTCTGGAAACACCATATATTTT. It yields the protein CASSDFEYSGNTIYF.

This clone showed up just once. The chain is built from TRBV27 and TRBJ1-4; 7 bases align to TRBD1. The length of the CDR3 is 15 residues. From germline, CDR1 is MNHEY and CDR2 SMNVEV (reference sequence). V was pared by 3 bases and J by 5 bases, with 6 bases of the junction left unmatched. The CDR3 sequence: CASSLAGTENEKLFF. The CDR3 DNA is TGTGCCAGCAGTTTGGCCGGGACAGAGAATGAAAAACTGTTTTTT. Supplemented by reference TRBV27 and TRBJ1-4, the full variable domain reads EAQVTQNPRYLITVTGKKLTVTCSQNMNHEYMSWYRQDPGLGLRQIYYSMNVEVTDKGDVPEGYKVSRKEKRNFPLILESPSPNQTSLYFCASSLAGTENEKLFFGSGTQLSVL.

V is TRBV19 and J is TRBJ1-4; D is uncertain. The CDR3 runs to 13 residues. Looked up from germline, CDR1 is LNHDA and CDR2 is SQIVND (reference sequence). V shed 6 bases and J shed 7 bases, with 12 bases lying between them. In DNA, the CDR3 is TGTGCCAGTAGCAAGCAAGTTAGTGAAAAACTGTTTTTT. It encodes CASSKQVSEKLFF.

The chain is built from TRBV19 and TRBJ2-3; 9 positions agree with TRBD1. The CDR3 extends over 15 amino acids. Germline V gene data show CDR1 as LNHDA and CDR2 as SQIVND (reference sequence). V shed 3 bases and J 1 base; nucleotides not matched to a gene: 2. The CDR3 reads CASSIRTGGTDTQYF. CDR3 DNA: TGTGCCAGTAGTATCCGGACAGGGGGCACAGATACGCAGTATTTT.

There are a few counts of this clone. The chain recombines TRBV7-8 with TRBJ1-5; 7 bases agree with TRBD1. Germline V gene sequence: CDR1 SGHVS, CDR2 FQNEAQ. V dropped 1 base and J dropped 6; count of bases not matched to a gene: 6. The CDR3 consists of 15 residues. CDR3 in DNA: TGTGCCAGCAGCTTAGGGGGACAGATCTTTCAGCCCCAGCATTTT. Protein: CASSLGGQIFQPQHF.

CDR3 region: CASSLDLNTGELFF. The CDR3 DNA reads TGCGCCAGCAGCTTGGACCTGAACACCGGGGAGCTGTTTTTT. The chain joins TRBV5-1 to TRBJ2-2; D unresolved. V was clipped by 0 bases and J by 1 base, with 4 bases between them. The germline CDR1 and CDR2 sequences are SGHRS and YFSETQ. This CDR3 has 14 residues.

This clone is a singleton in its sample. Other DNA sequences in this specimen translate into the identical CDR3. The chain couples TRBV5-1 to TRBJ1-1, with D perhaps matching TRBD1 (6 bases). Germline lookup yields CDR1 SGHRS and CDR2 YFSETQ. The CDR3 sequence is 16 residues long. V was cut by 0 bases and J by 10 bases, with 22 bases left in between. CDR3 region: CASSLEQGKGGGRAFF. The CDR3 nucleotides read TGCGCCAGCAGCTTGGAGCAGGGAAAAGGGGGGGGGAGAGCTTTCTTT.

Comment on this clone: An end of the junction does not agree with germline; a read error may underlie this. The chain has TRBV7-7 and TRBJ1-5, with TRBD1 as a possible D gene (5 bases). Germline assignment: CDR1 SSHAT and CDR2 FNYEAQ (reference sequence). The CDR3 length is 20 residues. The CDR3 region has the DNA TGTGCTAGCAGCTTAATCCAGGACACACATAACAACCCTCTTAATCAGCCCCAGCATTTT. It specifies CASSLIQDTHNNPLNQPQHF.